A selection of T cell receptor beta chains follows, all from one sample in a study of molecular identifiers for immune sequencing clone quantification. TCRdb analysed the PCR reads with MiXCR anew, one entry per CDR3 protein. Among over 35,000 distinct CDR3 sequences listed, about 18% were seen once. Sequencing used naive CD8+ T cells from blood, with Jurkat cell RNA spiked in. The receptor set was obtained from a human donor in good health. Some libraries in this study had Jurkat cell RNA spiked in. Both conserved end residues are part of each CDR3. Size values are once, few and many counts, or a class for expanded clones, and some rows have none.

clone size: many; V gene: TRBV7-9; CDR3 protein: CASSYGQGVSREQYF
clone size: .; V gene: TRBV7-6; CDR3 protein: CASSSPLARGNEQFF
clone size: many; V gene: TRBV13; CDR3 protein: CASSLGTATYEQYF
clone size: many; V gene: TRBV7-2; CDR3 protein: CASSFAGGGETQYF
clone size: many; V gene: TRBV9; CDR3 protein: CASSVTRQGFDTQYF
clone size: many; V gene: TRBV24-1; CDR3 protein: CATSDPTSGKNTGELFF
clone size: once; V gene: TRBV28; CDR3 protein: CASSGSGKGSYNEQFF
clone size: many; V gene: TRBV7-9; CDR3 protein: CASSLLGSFIEQFF
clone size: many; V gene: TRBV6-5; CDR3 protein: CASSYLAGGPTGELFF
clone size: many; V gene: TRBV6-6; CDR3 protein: CVSSPHNANTGELFF
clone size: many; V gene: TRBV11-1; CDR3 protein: CASSRQGYGELFF
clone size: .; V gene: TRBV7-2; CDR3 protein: CASSLSPLTGGPWHEQYF
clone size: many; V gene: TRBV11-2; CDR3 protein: CASSLEFGHTFQETQYF
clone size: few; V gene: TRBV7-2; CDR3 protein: CASSLGGGLADYEQYF
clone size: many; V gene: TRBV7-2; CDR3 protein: CASSPTNWTGMNTEAFF
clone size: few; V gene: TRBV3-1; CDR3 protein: CASSYTGNTEAFF
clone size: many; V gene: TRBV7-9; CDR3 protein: CASSPVTLNTEAFF
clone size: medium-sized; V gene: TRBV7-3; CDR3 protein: CASSLGLADSGQFF
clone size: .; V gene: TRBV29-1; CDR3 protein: CSVEGTGGYEQYF
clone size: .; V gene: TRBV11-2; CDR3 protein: CASSLAGQNNEQFF
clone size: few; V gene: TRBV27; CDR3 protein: CASSIGLDTDTQYF
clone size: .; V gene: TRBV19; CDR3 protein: CASSIVYRGTFAKNIQYF
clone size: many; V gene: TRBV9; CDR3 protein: CASSVRRERLAGVHNEQFF
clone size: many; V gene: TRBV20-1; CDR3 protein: CSAGAGGAGETQYF
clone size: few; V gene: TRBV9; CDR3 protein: CASSVGGGADYNEQFF
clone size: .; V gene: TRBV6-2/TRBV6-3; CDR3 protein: CASSYGFRYEQYF
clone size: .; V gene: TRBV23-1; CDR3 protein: CASSPGTPFYEQYF
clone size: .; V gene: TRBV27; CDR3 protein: CASSLSNNQETQYF
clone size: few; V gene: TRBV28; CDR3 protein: CASSLTTGTNYEQYF
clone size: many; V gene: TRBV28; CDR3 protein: CASSFSGSSYEQYF
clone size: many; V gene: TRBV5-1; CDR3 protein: CASSLTIAGGPSNEQFF
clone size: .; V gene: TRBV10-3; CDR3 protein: CAISDLNGGVWRYEQYF
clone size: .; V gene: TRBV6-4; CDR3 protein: CASSLGVNTEAFF
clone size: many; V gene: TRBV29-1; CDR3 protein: CSVRTSGMIEQYF
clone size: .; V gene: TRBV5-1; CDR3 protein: CATYNEQFF
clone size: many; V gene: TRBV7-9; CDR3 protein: CASSLDSSNQPQHF
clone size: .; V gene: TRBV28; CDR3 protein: CASSDNGQFF
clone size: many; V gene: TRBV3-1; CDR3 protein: CASSQAFVRLDRPPPRPTNTIYF
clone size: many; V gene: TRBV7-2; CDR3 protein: CASSFPGQTKYNEQFF
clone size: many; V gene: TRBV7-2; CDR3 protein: CASSFFSRAGVGNEQFF
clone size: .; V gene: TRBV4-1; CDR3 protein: CASSKGPGLAGAYEQYF
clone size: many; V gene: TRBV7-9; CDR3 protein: CASSPGGMELYEQYF
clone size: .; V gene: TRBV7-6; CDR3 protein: CASSSGVPGNTIYF
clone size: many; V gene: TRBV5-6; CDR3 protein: CASSLAGRSQETQYF
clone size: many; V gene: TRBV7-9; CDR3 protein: CANPRSTGELFF
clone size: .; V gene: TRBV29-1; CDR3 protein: CSVDVGVGAGELFF
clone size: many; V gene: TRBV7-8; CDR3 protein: CASSQLVISYEQYF
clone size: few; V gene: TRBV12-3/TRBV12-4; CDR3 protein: CASSLQGTGELFF
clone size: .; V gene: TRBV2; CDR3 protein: CARTVVGEQFF
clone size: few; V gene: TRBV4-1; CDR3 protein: CASSREGQGAQPQHF
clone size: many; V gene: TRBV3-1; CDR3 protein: CASSQRTGTPYQETQYF
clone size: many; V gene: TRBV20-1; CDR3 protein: CSARDRWSPARPSDTQYF
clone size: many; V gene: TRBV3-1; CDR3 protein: CASSQGRVASGRGLSEQYF